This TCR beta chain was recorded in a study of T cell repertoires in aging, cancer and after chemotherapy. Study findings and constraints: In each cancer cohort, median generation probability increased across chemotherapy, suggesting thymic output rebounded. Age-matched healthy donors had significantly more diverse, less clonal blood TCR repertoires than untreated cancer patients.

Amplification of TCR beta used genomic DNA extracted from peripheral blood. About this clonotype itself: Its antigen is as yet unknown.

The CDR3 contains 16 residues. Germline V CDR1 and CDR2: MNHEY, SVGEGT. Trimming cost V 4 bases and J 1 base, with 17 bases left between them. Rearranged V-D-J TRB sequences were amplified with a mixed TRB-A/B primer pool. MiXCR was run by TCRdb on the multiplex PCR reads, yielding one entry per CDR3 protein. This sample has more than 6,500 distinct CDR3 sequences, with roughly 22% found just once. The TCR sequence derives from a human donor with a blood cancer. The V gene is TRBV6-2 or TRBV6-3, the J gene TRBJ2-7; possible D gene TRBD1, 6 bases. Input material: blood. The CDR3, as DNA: TGTGCCAGCAGTTCCCCGAAACAGGGATTATCCTACGAGCAGTACTTC. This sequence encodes CASSSPKQGLSYEQYF.